Detailed here is one TCR beta chain. Relative to the germline gene, one junction end is altered; a read error may explain this. The sample originates from a study of blood T cell repertoires in COVID-19. For the study at large: Sites in the United States, Italy and Spain provided acute and convalescent COVID-19 samples.

Seattle researchers signed up patients amid active infection and tracked them longitudinally. Authors' data handling: Nucleated cell number was recorded as an estimate derived from reference gene primer amplification. Repertoires were generated with immunoSEQ multiplex PCR, while TCRdb's copy carries only in-frame clones and drops some. V, J and clone size were drawn from that table, and D and trimming were deduced from the DNA. The sample has 120,000 or so clones, around 85% seen once. CDR1 is LNHDA, CDR2 SQIVND, per germline (reference sequence). The CDR3 runs to 14 residues. The sequenced sample consisted of peripheral blood. The rearrangement links TRBV19 to TRBJ1-4; weak D call: TRBD1 (5 bases). This TCR was recovered from a man aged 30 to 45 with COVID-19, enrolled during active disease. This CDR3 reads CASRPGGSDEKLFF. CDR3 bases: TGTGCCAGTCGCCCCGGGGGGTCTGATGAAAAACTATTTTTT.